This T cell receptor (beta chain) was documented in a study of T cell changes during pregnancy in multiple sclerosis. TCRdb keeps only in-frame clones here, not all; method: immunoSEQ multiplex PCR. The table records 55,000 to 75,000 clones, about nine tenths of them present only once. V lost 3 bases and J lost 3, with 9 bases in between. Germline loops: CDR1 WSHSY, CDR2 SAAADI. The CDR3 consists of 13 residues. Material: peripheral blood, obtained in the third trimester of pregnancy. The TCR was taken from a female donor in good health, enrolled as a control in a pregnancy study. The V gene is TRBV10-2, the J gene TRBJ2-7, with D possibly TRBD1 on 5 matching bases. DNA for the CDR3: TGCGCCAGCAGTGATAGGGGTAACTACGAGCAGTACTTC. Its translation is CASSDRGNYEQYF.